The 26 T cell receptor beta chains presented below share a single source sample, sequenced in a study of chemoradiotherapy in HPV16-positive cancers. Method: immunoSEQ multiplex PCR; TCRdb's copy keeps in-frame clones and lacks some. Among more than 1,000 clones listed, roughly nine tenths were seen once. Sequencing was performed on tumor tissue, taken from a patient who underwent chemoradiotherapy. The receptors were sampled from a human donor with HPV-associated anogenital cancer.

The rearrangement links TRBV7-2 to TRBJ2-2, with D possibly being TRBD1 (5 bases). From germline, CDR1 is SGHTA and CDR2 FQGNSA. This CDR3 region has 14 residues. Deletions cut 5 bases from V and 2 bases from J, with 9 bases between. Here the CDR3 reads CASSQDTNTGELFF. In DNA, the CDR3 is TGTGCCAGCAGCCAGGACACTAACACCGGGGAGCTGTTTTTT.

This rearrangement joins TRBV29-1 to TRBJ1-1; D uncertain. Germline lookup yields CDR1 SQVTM and CDR2 ANQGSEA. Trimming stripped 5 bases from V and 0 bases from J, with 10 bases between. The CDR3 has 13 residues. As DNA, the CDR3 is TGCAGCGTTAAGACACAACTGAACACTGAAGCTTTCTTT. Translation gives CSVKTQLNTEAFF.

The rearrangement joins TRBV11-2 to TRBJ2-7; D could derive from TRBD1 or TRBD2 (5 bases each). The CDR3 spans 17 residues. Germline CDR1 is SGHAT and CDR2 is FQNNGV. V was pared by 7 bases and J by 3 bases, with 25 bases between. The CDR3 sequence: CASTRTGTEVPYYEQYF. CDR3 in DNA: TGTGCCAGCACTCGAACCGGGACGGAGGTCCCCTACTACGAGCAGTACTTC. Complete variable domain (other parts from reference TRBV11-2 and TRBJ2-7): EAGVAQSPRYKIIEKRQSVAFWCNPISGHATLYWYQQILGQGPKLLIQFQNNGVVDDSQLPKDRFSAERLKGVDSTLKIQPAKLEDSAVYLCASTRTGTEVPYYEQYFGPGTRLTVT.

The chain is built from TRBV27 and TRBJ2-5; D unclear. V was clipped by 6 bases and J by 5 bases, with 16 bases between them. Germline V lookup: CDR1 MNHEY, CDR2 SMNVEV (reference sequence). CDR3 length: 14 amino acids. Written as DNA, the CDR3 is TGTGCCAGCAGCATCGGTGGGAATTGGGAGACCCAGTACTTC. Amino acid sequence: CASSIGGNWETQYF.

This clone occurred a few times. The chain is built from TRBV19 and TRBJ1-3; 9 nucleotides align to TRBD1. CDR3 length: 14 amino acids. The trim removed 8 bases at V and 3 bases at J, leaving 5 bases unmatched. CDR1 and CDR2 from the germline V gene are LNHDA and SQIVND (reference sequence). The CDR3 coding sequence is TGTGCCAGTGGACCGACAGGGGGTGGAAACACCATATATTTT. Protein: CASGPTGGGNTIYF.

The chain couples TRBV5-4 to TRBJ2-3; the D gene is possibly TRBD1 (5 bases). This CDR3 contains 14 residues. V lost 5 bases to trimming and J lost 1 base, with 11 bases between them. Germline V gene data show CDR1 as SGHNT and CDR2 as YYREEE (reference sequence). CDR3 nucleotide sequence: TGTGCCAGCAGGTTGTTGGGGCGCACAGATACGCAGTATTTT. Amino acid sequence: CASRLLGRTDTQYF.

This rearrangement joins TRBV28 to TRBJ1-1, with a tentative D call TRBD1 (6 bases). The CDR3 has 15 amino acids. Germline V gene sequence: CDR1 MDHEN, CDR2 SYDVKM. V was cut by 6 bases and J by 0 bases, with 14 bases left in between. The CDR3, as DNA: TGTGCCAGCAGCTGGACAGACTATTTGAACACTGAAGCTTTCTTT. This codes for CASSWTDYLNTEAFF.

The chain is built from TRBV7-2 and TRBJ1-1, with D unresolved. CDR3 length: 18 amino acids. Trimming pared 2 bases from V and 2 bases from J, leaving 21 bases between. Looked up from germline, CDR1 is SGHTA and CDR2 is FQGNSA. The CDR3 spells CASSLYGRQASPNTEAFF. The CDR3 DNA reads TGTGCCAGCAGCTTATATGGCAGACAAGCCTCACCAAACACTGAAGCTTTCTTT. Looking up the rest from reference TRBV7-2 and TRBJ1-1 gives the full variable domain: GAGVSQSPSNKVTEKGKDVELRCDPISGHTALYWYRQSLGQGLEFLIYFQGNSAPDKSGLPSDRFSAERTGGSVSTLTIQRTQQEDSAVYLCASSLYGRQASPNTEAFFGQGTRLTVV.

J is TRBJ1-1 and V is TRBV29-1; D perhaps matches TRBD1 (5 bases). Looked up from germline, CDR1 is SQVTM and CDR2 is ANQGSEA. Trimming took off 3 bases at V and 6 bases at J, with 17 bases between the two ends. The CDR3 extends over 14 amino acids. The CDR3 sequence is CSVDGWQGSAEAFF. The CDR3, as DNA: TGCAGCGTTGACGGTTGGCAGGGATCAGCTGAAGCTTTCTTT.

The chain uses TRBV7-9 and TRBJ1-1; weak D call: TRBD1 (6 bases). V was clipped by 0 bases and J by 2 bases, with 7 bases between them. The CDR3 loop spans 14 amino acids. Germline assignment: CDR1 SEHNR and CDR2 FQNEAQ (reference sequence). The CDR3 region has the DNA TGTGCCAGCAGCTTAGCGGGGGGCAACACTGAAGCTTTCTTT. The encoded protein is CASSLAGGNTEAFF.

In its sample, this clone was seen a few times. V usage is TRBV19 and J usage is TRBJ1-3, with 10 bases matching TRBD1. CDR3 length: 18 residues. CDR1 is LNHDA, CDR2 SQIVND, per germline (reference sequence). The V and J ends lost 7 bases and 0 bases, in that order; junction bases with no gene match: 12. CDR3 region: CASIGDRGDSLSGNTIYF. For the CDR3, the DNA is TGTGCCAGTATCGGGGACAGGGGTGACTCTCTCTCTGGAAACACCATATATTTT.

The chain recombines TRBV30 with TRBJ2-1; 11 bases agree with TRBD2. Germline V gene lookup returns CDR1 GTSNPN and CDR2 SVGIG (reference sequence). CDR3 size: 14 residues. V lost 1 base to trimming and J lost 4 bases; unmatched junction nucleotides: 0. The CDR3 DNA is TGTGCCTGGAGTGGACTAGCGGGGTACAATGAGCAGTTCTTC. Residues: CAWSGLAGYNEQFF.

This clone showed up just once. The CDR3 region is CASSLDPPRVNEQFF. The CDR3 DNA is TGCGCCAGCAGCTTGGATCCGCCTCGGGTCAATGAGCAGTTCTTC. The chain couples TRBV5-1 to TRBJ2-1; D call uncertain. Germline values: CDR1 SGHRS, CDR2 YFSETQ. The CDR3 is 15 amino acids. V was pared by 0 bases and J by 6 bases, with 13 bases between.

A single count supports this clone. The chain joins TRBV7-2 to TRBJ2-1; 7 bases match TRBD2. V dropped 5 bases and J dropped 7; count of bases not matched to a gene: 14. Germline V lookup: CDR1 SGHTA, CDR2 FQGNSA. This CDR3 has 16 residues. The CDR3 here is CASSPVMGGTVNEQFF. The CDR3 bases are TGTGCCAGCAGCCCAGTCATGGGGGGGACGGTGAATGAGCAGTTCTTC. The whole variable domain, filled in from reference TRBV7-2 and TRBJ2-1, reads GAGVSQSPSNKVTEKGKDVELRCDPISGHTALYWYRQSLGQGLEFLIYFQGNSAPDKSGLPSDRFSAERTGGSVSTLTIQRTQQEDSAVYLCASSPVMGGTVNEQFFGPGTRLTVL.

The chain couples TRBV2 to TRBJ1-6, with D uncertain. The CDR3 totals 17 residues. Trimming removed 4 bases at V and 0 bases at J, with 13 bases between. Germline CDR1 reads SNHLY; CDR2 reads FYNNEI. The CDR3: CASSVAHAGSYNSPLHF. For the CDR3, the DNA is TGTGCCAGCAGTGTAGCCCACGCAGGCTCCTATAATTCACCCCTCCACTTT.

This chain links TRBV9 with TRBJ1-1, with 8 bases fitting TRBD1. Trimming removed 4 bases from V and 7 bases from J; junction bases left unmatched: 6. Germline V CDR1 and CDR2: SGDLS, YYNGEE. This CDR3 contains 13 residues. For the CDR3, the DNA is TGTGCCAGCAGCAAAGGGACAGGTGGTGAAGCTTTCTTT. Amino acid sequence: CASSKGTGGEAFF. Full variable domain (rest looked up from reference TRBV9 and TRBJ1-1): DSGVTQTPKHLITATGQRVTLRCSPRSGDLSVYWYQQSLDQGLQFLIQYYNGEERAKGNILERFSAQQFPDLHSELNLSSLELGDSALYFCASSKGTGGEAFFGQGTRLTVV.

The J gene is TRBJ2-1, the V gene TRBV27; the D is unclear. Germline V gene lookup returns CDR1 MNHEY and CDR2 SMNVEV (reference sequence). This CDR3 has 20 residues. Trimming left V 0 bases short and J 4 bases short, with 25 bases between. CDR3 DNA: TGTGCCAGCAGTTTATCATCTCGGAGTCTCCGGCCACCACATTACAATGAGCAGTTCTTC. Amino acids: CASSLSSRSLRPPHYNEQFF.

J is TRBJ2-1 and V is TRBV29-1; TRBD2 matches at 8 bases. Germline V lookup: CDR1 SQVTM, CDR2 ANQGSEA. V shed 8 bases, J shed 9 bases, and the junction held 15 bases outside the gene matches. The CDR3 is 14 amino acids. This CDR3 reads CSSLVAGGMGEQFF. Written as DNA, the CDR3 is TGCAGCAGTCTGGTTGCGGGGGGAATGGGTGAGCAGTTCTTC.

The CDR3 DNA is TGTGCCAGCAGCTCCGGGACAGGGACTCAGCCCCAGCATTTT. Translating it yields CASSSGTGTQPQHF. The chain couples TRBV7-8 to TRBJ1-5, with TRBD1 matching 9 bases. The germline V gene encodes CDR1 SGHVS and CDR2 FQNEAQ. The V and J ends lost 4 bases and 6 bases, in that order; junction bases with no gene match: 4. The CDR3 runs 14 residues.

V is TRBV6-1 and J is TRBJ1-2; D uncertain. The V end lost 8 bases, the J end lost 5 bases, and 15 bases lay between the germline ends. Per the germline V gene, CDR1 is MNHNS and CDR2 is SASEGT. The CDR3 has 13 residues. The CDR3: CASWRVDEYGYTF. CDR3 DNA: TGTGCCAGCTGGAGAGTGGATGAATATGGCTACACCTTC.

This chain connects TRBV4-1 to TRBJ1-5; D unresolved. V was pared by 1 base and J by 4 bases, with 11 bases between. Germline-derived CDR1 and CDR2 are MGHRA and YSYEKL. This CDR3 contains 15 residues. The CDR3 region is CASSQGSERNQPQHF. In nucleotides, the CDR3 is TGCGCCAGCAGCCAAGGTTCAGAGAGGAATCAGCCCCAGCATTTT.

This chain links TRBV28 with TRBJ1-1; 8 nucleotides align to TRBD1. Trimming removed 5 bases from V and 6 bases from J; junction bases left unmatched: 11. Germline-derived CDR1 and CDR2 are MDHEN and SYDVKM. This CDR3 contains 15 residues. CDR3 protein: CASSTRTGSFAEAFF. CDR3 DNA: TGTGCCAGCAGTACCAGGACAGGGAGTTTCGCTGAAGCTTTCTTT.

This clone occurred once. The gene calls are TRBV9 and TRBJ1-5; D is possibly TRBD1 (5 bases). The CDR3 consists of 16 residues. The V end lost 4 bases, the J end lost 1 base, and 15 bases lay between the germline ends. CDR1 and CDR2 (germline): SGDLS, YYNGEE. CDR3 sequence (DNA): TGTGCCAGCAGCCCTGGGGGAGCTAGGAGCAATCAGCCCCAGCATTTT. Translating gives CASSPGGARSNQPQHF.

This rearrangement joins TRBV10-3 to TRBJ2-7; maybe TRBD1 (6 bases). V lost 8 bases to trimming and J lost 4 bases, with 18 bases between them. Per germline, CDR1 ENHRY and CDR2 SYGVKD. The CDR3 loop spans 14 amino acids. CDR3 amino acids: CAIATRDKNYEQYF. In DNA form, the CDR3 reads TGTGCCATCGCGACCCGGGACAAAAATTACGAGCAGTACTTC.

The chain couples TRBV2 to TRBJ1-2; no clear D. Trimming pared 3 bases from V and 6 bases from J, leaving 17 bases between. This CDR3 comprises 15 residues. In germline, CDR1 is SNHLY, CDR2 FYNNEI. CDR3 bases: TGTGCCAGCAGTGATTCAGGCAGGATTACGGATGGCTACACCTTC. Translating gives CASSDSGRITDGYTF.

The V gene is TRBV27, the J gene TRBJ1-3; D remains unclear. This CDR3 has 13 amino acids. Germline V gene data show CDR1 as MNHEY and CDR2 as SMNVEV (reference sequence). The V end lost 6 bases, the J end lost 2 bases, and 8 bases lay between the germline ends. CDR3 coding DNA: TGTGCCAGCAGAAGGTTCGCTGGAAACACCATATATTTT. Translating gives CASRRFAGNTIYF.